This TCR beta chain was obtained from a study of T cell responses to AZD1222 COVID-19 vaccine. Whole-study findings and limits: Spike-wide coverage was observed for vaccine-associated CD4 TCRs, with dominant responses at 160-218 and 743-854.

This table comes from immunoSEQ multiplex PCR, and its TCRdb copy is limited to in-frame clones, with some not included. Of around 110,000 clones listed, 92% were seen once; the top ten hold around 1.5%. V gave up 2 bases and J gave up 7 bases, with 12 bases separating them. This CDR3 comprises 14 residues. The germline V gene encodes CDR1 ENHRY and CDR2 SYGVKD. As regards this clone: Its cognate antigen is unknown.

Sequenced here: peripheral blood, sampled 28 days after the second AZD1222 dose. This chain connects TRBV10-3 to TRBJ1-5; D remains ambiguous. This receptor was obtained from an adult who received the AZD1222 COVID-19 vaccine. The CDR3 DNA is TGTGCCATCAGTGAGATGAAGGGAGGACAGCCCCAGCATTTT. It encodes CAISEMKGGQPQHF.